This is a list of T cell receptor beta chains from one sample in a study of T cells in Graves' hyperthyroidism and ophthalmopathy. TCRdb redid the calling of the multiplex PCR reads with MiXCR, one entry per CDR3 protein. This table holds fewer than 600,000 distinct CDR3 sequences, around 15% found once. The sample consisted of blood. The receptors here all came from a woman aged 35 to 49 with Graves' hyperthyroidism. Both conserved end residues are part of each CDR3. Fields, in order: D gene, V gene, clone size, J gene, CDR3 protein, CDR3 DNA. D genes are given only for firm matches. Size is stated for part of the rows, as once, few or many counts, or as a class when the clone is expanded.

-	TRBV12-3/TRBV12-4	few	TRBJ2-3	CASGAPSRQLTDTQYF	TGTGCCAGCGGAGCCCCGTCTCGGCAGTTGACAGATACGCAGTATTTT
TRBD2	TRBV20-1	-	TRBJ2-7	CSASSTSGRSSYEQYF	TGCAGTGCTAGTTCGACTAGCGGGAGGTCCTCCTACGAGCAGTACTTC
TRBD2	TRBV7-9	many	TRBJ2-7	CASSLGGSNEQYF	TGCGCCAGCAGCTTGGGAGGGAGCAACGAGCAGTACTTC
-	TRBV20-1	-	TRBJ1-4	CSARKGAREKLFF	TGCAGTGCTAGAAAGGGCGCCCGGGAAAAACTGTTTTTT
-	TRBV2	many	TRBJ1-5	CASSVGQSNQPQHF	TGTGCCAGCAGTGTTGGGCAGAGCAATCAGCCCCAGCATTTT
-	TRBV18	many	TRBJ2-5	CASSTQEPQETQYF	TGTGCCAGCTCAACACAGGAACCCCAAGAGACCCAGTACTTC
TRBD1	TRBV12-3/TRBV12-4	many	TRBJ1-4	CASSPGQGSEKLFF	TGTGCCAGCAGCCCGGGACAGGGCAGTGAAAAACTGTTTTTT
TRBD2	TRBV2	few	TRBJ2-1	CASSSHFDLAGGSHNEQFF	TGTGCCAGCAGCTCACATTTTGATTTAGCGGGAGGTAGCCACAATGAGCAGTTCTTC
TRBD1	TRBV20-1	many	TRBJ1-1	CSAHTGGATEAFF	TGCAGTGCTCATACAGGGGGCGCGACTGAAGCTTTCTTT
-	TRBV28	many	TRBJ1-1	CASSFGLTNTEAFF	TGTGCCAGCAGTTTCGGACTCACGAACACTGAAGCTTTCTTT
TRBD2	TRBV28	-	TRBJ2-5	CASRSGLAGGPSQETQYF	TGTGCCAGCAGAAGTGGACTAGCGGGAGGGCCGTCCCAAGAGACCCAGTACTTC
-	TRBV6-2/TRBV6-3	few	TRBJ1-5	CASSYPGAQHF	TGTGCCAGCAGTTACCCGGGGGCCCAGCATTTT
-	TRBV6-1	-	TRBJ1-4	CASTRQEPATNEKLFF	TGTGCCAGCACGCGACAGGAGCCTGCAACTAATGAAAAACTGTTTTTT
TRBD1	TRBV6-2/TRBV6-3	-	TRBJ1-5	CASSTGGNSNQPQHF	TGTGCCAGCAGCACAGGGGGGAATAGCAATCAGCCCCAGCATTTT
TRBD1	TRBV7-9	many	TRBJ1-1	CASSLRGQETTEAFF	TGTGCCAGCAGCCTCAGGGGGCAGGAGACCACTGAAGCTTTCTTT
TRBD1	TRBV12-3/TRBV12-4	-	TRBJ1-4	CASSSGTVKLFF	TGTGCCAGCAGTTCTGGGACAGTCAAACTGTTTTTT
TRBD1	TRBV24-1	-	TRBJ2-6	CATSESPGQGRGGANVLTF	TGTGCCACCAGTGAATCTCCGGGACAGGGACGTGGAGGGGCCAACGTCCTGACTTTC
-	TRBV29-1	many	TRBJ2-2	CSVRQTTGELFF	TGCAGCGTCAGACAGACCACCGGGGAGCTGTTTTTT
TRBD2	TRBV6-1	many	TRBJ2-5	CASRLSGSYQETQYF	TGTGCCAGCAGACTAAGCGGGAGTTACCAAGAGACCCAGTACTTC
-	TRBV20-1	many	TRBJ1-4	CSARWGSGTNEKLFF	TGCAGTGCTAGATGGGGGAGTGGGACTAATGAAAAACTGTTTTTT
-	TRBV4-1	many	TRBJ2-2	CASSQGGMNTGELFF	TGCGCCAGCAGCCAAGGAGGGATGAACACCGGGGAGCTGTTTTTT
-	TRBV7-8	many	TRBJ2-7	CASSPGGAASYEQYF	TGTGCCAGCAGCCCCGGGGGAGCGGCGTCCTACGAGCAGTACTTC
-	TRBV6-6	few	TRBJ2-1	CASSYVPSGPNEQFF	TGTGCCAGCAGTTACGTCCCGAGCGGTCCCAATGAGCAGTTCTTC
TRBD2	TRBV7-2	-	TRBJ2-7	CASSPRGSGTYEQYF	TGTGCCAGCAGCCCTCGAGGTAGCGGGACCTACGAGCAGTACTTC
TRBD2	TRBV11-1	many	TRBJ2-2	CASSDWTSRGGELFF	TGTGCCAGCAGCGATTGGACTAGCCGGGGCGGGGAGCTGTTTTTT
-	TRBV10-3	many	TRBJ2-7	CAISESGGKGIQAREQYF	TGTGCCATCAGTGAGTCGGGGGGAAAGGGTATTCAGGCTCGCGAGCAGTACTTC
TRBD2	TRBV19	many	TRBJ2-7	CASSMDGRAREQYF	TGTGCCAGTAGTATGGACGGGAGGGCCCGCGAGCAGTACTTC
TRBD2	TRBV12-3/TRBV12-4	-	TRBJ2-5	CASSRGLAGGLETQYF	TGTGCCAGCAGCCGCGGACTAGCGGGAGGGTTGGAGACCCAGTACTTC
TRBD2	TRBV6-1	few	TRBJ2-4	CASTEKASGQAKNIQYF	TGTGCCAGCACTGAAAAAGCTAGCGGGCAAGCCAAAAACATTCAGTACTTC
TRBD1	TRBV28	-	TRBJ1-4	CASNGQVASGTEKLFF	TGTGCCAGCAACGGACAGGTGGCATCCGGGACCGAAAAACTGTTTTTT
TRBD1	TRBV12-5	few	TRBJ1-5	CASGSDRGNQPQHF	TGTGCTAGTGGTTCCGACAGGGGCAATCAGCCCCAGCATTTT
-	TRBV12-3/TRBV12-4	many	TRBJ2-3	CASTPLADTQYF	TGTGCCAGCACCCCCCTAGCGGATACGCAGTATTTT
TRBD2	TRBV6-1	many	TRBJ2-7	CASSLPSTSSYPYEQYF	TGTGCCAGCAGTCTGCCTTCGACTAGCTCCTACCCCTACGAGCAGTACTTC
TRBD2	TRBV6-6	few	TRBJ2-1	CASSYPASGRVDEQFF	TGTGCCAGCAGTTACCCGGCTAGCGGGAGGGTCGATGAGCAGTTCTTC
-	TRBV6-1	few	TRBJ1-6	CASSGSSPLHF	TGTGCCAGCAGCGGGAGTTCACCCCTCCACTTT
TRBD1	TRBV9	-	TRBJ1-6	CASSASGGNSPLHF	TGTGCCAGCAGCGCCTCAGGGGGTAATTCACCCCTCCACTTT
-	TRBV28	many	TRBJ1-4	CASSLTPRRPGEKLFF	TGTGCCAGCAGTTTGACTCCGCGCAGGCCGGGTGAAAAACTGTTTTTT
-	TRBV28	few	TRBJ1-3	CASRNGQFNTIYF	TGTGCCAGCAGAAACGGACAGTTCAACACCATATATTTT
-	TRBV5-4	many	TRBJ2-3	CASSPVSDTDTQYF	TGTGCCAGCAGCCCCGTGTCGGACACAGATACGCAGTATTTT